This TCR beta chain came from a study of cytomegalovirus exposure and HLA in healthy donors. As for the study in general: Earlier sequencing of about 179 million T cells yielded approximately 100 million unique TCR beta sequences. General study results and limits: Reports showed the classifier diagnosing cytomegalovirus status with high specificity and sensitivity.

It was with 60 Vbeta and 13 Jbeta primers that the PCR ran. Profiling relied on immunoSEQ multiplex PCR, and the TCRdb table lists in-frame clones only, not all of them. Among some 150,000 clones listed, approximately 90% were seen once. A word on this clone: Its antigen is not identified.

The CDR3 covers 14 residues. V lost 0 bases to trimming and J lost 4 bases, with 9 bases between them. In germline, CDR1 is LNHNV, CDR2 YYDKDF (reference sequence). Healthy bone marrow donors supplied every sample. This TCR derives from a woman aged 30 to 39 in good health and CMV-seronegative. Input material: PBMCs. The chain joins TRBV15 to TRBJ1-2; D is undetermined. CDR3 nucleotide sequence: TGTGCCACCAGCAGAGATTACAAACCCTATGGCTACACCTTC. Encoded protein: CATSRDYKPYGYTF. Supplemented by reference TRBV15 and TRBJ1-2, the full variable domain reads DAMVIQNPRYQVTQFGKPVTLSCSQTLNHNVMYWYQQKSSQAPKLLFHYYDKDFNNEADTPDNFQSRRPNTSFCFLDIRSPGLGDTAMYLCATSRDYKPYGYTFGSGTRLTVV.